This T cell receptor (beta chain) is from a study of OX40 agonist ivuxolimab in advanced cancers. About the investigation overall: The costimulatory receptor OX40 (CD134) was targeted by ivuxolimab, a fully human IgG2 agonistic monoclonal antibody. A male proportion of under 85% and a mean age of approximately 61 years, ranging from roughly 20 to 80, were recorded for the dose-escalation cohort. The monotherapy dose-escalation portion (N of about 49 patients) of the phase I ivuxolimab trial is reported in the paper. Three dose-escalation patients achieved partial responses, one with hepatocellular carcinoma and two with cutaneous melanoma. Intravenous ivuxolimab was administered to patients every 2 weeks at six dose levels: 0.01, 0.1, 0.3, 1.5, 3 and 10 mg/kg. Prior anti-PD-1, anti-PD-L1 or anti-CTLA-4 therapy was permitted, and about two fifths of dose-escalation patients had received checkpoint inhibitors. Of the 50 or so patients in dose escalation, 19 had hepatocellular carcinoma, some 15 had melanoma, 9 had renal cell carcinoma and 9 had head and neck cancer. The purpose of peripheral TCRbeta sequencing was to test whether ivuxolimab changed TCR sequence diversity and led to clonal T-cell expansion. Results the study describes overall, beyond this receptor: Clonal expansion of both CD4+ and CD8+ blood T cells was observed from baseline to week 6 at doses 0.1 to 3.0 mg/kg. After ivuxolimab, CD8+ T cells had more expanded clones than CD4+ T cells on average. Antigen specificity was not determined for the clonally expanded peripheral T cells. In the 0.1-3.0 mg/kg groups, partial responders had among the lowest normalized peripheral clonal expansion, particularly in CD8+ T cells. Low levels of normalized T-cell clonal expansion were also seen in some patients who did not respond.

For sequencing of the TCRbeta CDR3 region, genomic DNA was extracted from the sorted cells. The immunoSEQ Assay was used for sequencing of TCRbeta CDR3 regions. The clones in this table, taken by TCRdb from immuneACCESS, are in-frame only. Not every clone is retained; where verified, under half of the shortfall comes from an unresolved V gene, and the cause of the rest is unknown. The sample contains about 64,000 clones, around 84% of them found a single time. The ten largest clones capture less than 2.5% of the sample. Patients with autoimmune disease history or receiving systemic immunosuppression were excluded from the trial. Peripheral blood for TCR sequencing was collected from all dose cohorts at baseline, on cycle 4 day 1, and on cycle 7 day 1. The samples were drawn from a first-in-human, open-label, multicenter phase I dose-escalation trial of ivuxolimab. The trial enrolled adults with locally advanced or metastatic head and neck squamous cell, hepatocellular, melanoma or renal cell carcinoma. Before TCR sequencing, CD4+ T cells and CD8+ T cells were sorted from peripheral blood as separate populations.

As to this clone: Its antigen has not been determined. Per-base qualities were not stored, and no clone one base away is much larger.

The sequencing here drew on CD4+ or CD8+ T cells sorted from blood, taken in a trial of the OX40 agonist ivuxolimab. This sequence originates from an adult with an advanced solid tumor such as melanoma, head and neck, liver or kidney cancer.

CDR3 loop: CASTSGQGLHQPQHF. The nucleotides are TGTGCCAGTACCAGCGGACAGGGCTTGCATCAGCCCCAGCATTTT. The rearranged chain carries TRBV19 and TRBJ1-5, with 8 junctional bases fitting TRBD1. Trimming leaves V shorter by 7 bases and J shorter by 5 bases, with the junction holding 10 bases beyond the gene matches. The germline V gene (reference sequence) provides CDR1 LNHDA and CDR2 SQIVND. The CDR3 spans 15 residues, from the cysteine through the phenylalanine. The only DNA kept is the CDR3, 45 bases in frame from the first base. When the CDR3 is completed using the reference TRBV19 and TRBJ1-5 genes on either side, the full variable domain is DGGITQSPKYLFRKEGQNVTLSCEQNLNHDAMYWYRQDPGQGLRLIYYSQIVNDFQKGDIAEGYSVSREKKESFPLTVTSAQKNPTAFYLCASTSGQGLHQPQHFGDGTRLSIL.